Below are 2 T cell receptor beta chains sequenced from a single sample in a study of shared clonotypes between healthy human individuals. Sequenced by immunoSEQ multiplex PCR; TCRdb stores in-frame clones only, minus some. Here the sample spans 400,000 or so clones, 96% being singletons. Material for sequencing was memory CD8+ T cells sorted from blood. This sample's subset: CD45RO+ cells pooled with CCR7-negative TemRA cells. The receptors here all came from a man under 40 in good health.

The chain uses TRBV9 and TRBJ2-5; 14 bases align to TRBD2. The CDR3 totals 15 residues. The ends lost 4 bases at V and 5 bases at J; junction bases unmatched: 4. The germline V gene has CDR1 SGDLS and CDR2 YYNGEE. CDR3: CASSLGLAGGETQYF. The CDR3 DNA sequence: TGTGCCAGCAGCTTAGGACTAGCGGGAGGCGAGACCCAGTACTTC.

Only one count was recorded for this clone. The chain carries TRBV5-6 and TRBJ2-1; D gene ambiguous. V was clipped by 2 bases and J by 5 bases, with 11 bases between them. CDR1 and CDR2 (germline): SGHDT, YYEEEE. The CDR3 covers 14 residues. For the CDR3, the DNA is TGTGCCAGCAGCTTTCAAGCCTTTCACAATGAGCAGTTCTTC. Protein: CASSFQAFHNEQFF.